This T cell receptor beta chain came from a study of cytomegalovirus exposure and HLA in healthy donors. Generated by immunoSEQ multiplex PCR, the TCRdb table keeps only in-frame clones and is missing some. The sample shows 160,000 or so clones, around nine tenths of them seen only once. Concerning this clone itself: Its matching antigen is unknown.

Overall study findings and caveats: The authors listed approximately 160 TCR beta chains as cytomegalovirus-associated. In the approximately 130 validation repertoires, just under 95% of cluster scores exceeded 0, per a later analysis. Rare TCR sequences predominated, though certain public TCRs were found in many donors.

Germline trimming cut 0 bases from V and 5 bases from J; bases unmatched to any gene: 9. CDR1 SGHRS and CDR2 YFSETQ come from the germline V gene. The CDR3 runs 16 residues. The TCR was taken from a man younger than 35 in good health and CMV-seropositive. The sequenced material came from PBMCs. The chain employs TRBV5-1 and TRBJ1-1; 8 nucleotides line up with TRBD1. The CDR3 DNA reads as TGCGCCAGCAGCTTGGGGCCAGGGGGCTATGGGACTGAAGCTTTCTTT. As protein: CASSLGPGGYGTEAFF. Drawing the rest from reference TRBV5-1 and TRBJ1-1, the complete variable domain is KAGVTQTPRYLIKTRGQQVTLSCSPISGHRSVSWYQQTPGQGLQFLFEYFSETQRNKGNFPGRFSGRQFSNSRSEMNVSTLELGDSALYLCASSLGPGGYGTEAFFGQGTRLTVV.